Shown below are 10 T cell receptor beta chains from a single sample sequenced in a study of cytomegalovirus exposure and HLA in healthy donors. The PCR used 60 Vbeta and 13 Jbeta primers. Profiling relied on immunoSEQ multiplex PCR, and the TCRdb table lists in-frame clones only, not all of them. There are 120,000 or so clones in the sample; over 65% occur only once, and more than 1.5% lies in the top ten. Sequencing used PBMCs. The receptors were sampled from a man in his late teens or twenties in good health and CMV-seronegative.

This clone has just a few counts. The CDR3 sequence: CASSRPWTGRDTGELFF. The CDR3, as DNA: TGTGCCAGCAGCCGACCATGGACAGGTCGGGACACCGGGGAGCTGTTTTTT. The rearrangement links TRBV21-1 to TRBJ2-2; the table gives TRBD1 as D, unverified against the DNA. TRBV21-1 is a documented pseudogene. CDR3 length: 17 amino acids.

This clone showed up just a few times. The V call is TRBV5-8, the J call TRBJ2-2; no clear D. Germline CDR1 is SGHTS and CDR2 is YDEGEE. The V end was cut by 5 bases, the J end by 5 bases, with 10 bases between. This CDR3 spans 13 amino acids. The CDR3 DNA reads as TGTGCCAGCAGAACACAGAGAACCGGGGAGCTGTTTTTT. This codes for CASRTQRTGELFF.

V usage is TRBV2 and J usage is TRBJ2-5; D gene unclear. The DNA end is a closer match to TRBJ2-7, so the J assignment may be wrong. This CDR3 contains 11 residues. In germline, CDR1 is SNHLY, CDR2 FYNNEI. The CDR3 spells CASSDTYEQYF. The CDR3, as DNA: TGTGCCAGCAGTGACACCTACGAGCAGTACTTC.

The chain combines TRBV6-5 with TRBJ2-3; 7 nucleotides line up with TRBD1. This CDR3 has 16 amino acids. V was pared by 0 bases and J by 0 bases, with 3 bases of the junction left unmatched. From germline, CDR1 is MNHEY and CDR2 SVGAGI. In nucleotides, the CDR3 is TGTGCCAGCAGTTACTCTATGACAGGGAGCACAGATACGCAGTATTTT. Residues: CASSYSMTGSTDTQYF.

The chain employs TRBV11-3 and TRBJ2-3; the match to TRBD1 covers 8 bases. There are 16 residues in the CDR3. Germline-derived CDR1 and CDR2 are SGHNT and YENEEA. V lost 4 bases, J lost 5 bases, and 11 bases stayed unmatched. The CDR3 here is CASSSGTGTSLDTQYF. The DNA of the CDR3 is TGTGCCAGCAGCTCCGGGACAGGTACAAGCTTAGATACGCAGTATTTT.

This clone appeared once. It is likely a read error, because the conserved phenylalanine at the end of the CDR3 is missing. This chain connects TRBV13 to TRBJ1-6, with 10 positions matching TRBD1. V was pared by 3 bases and J by 10 bases, with 9 bases of the junction left unmatched. The germline CDR1 and CDR2 sequences are PRHDT and FYEKMQ (reference sequence). CDR3 length: 16 amino acids. CDR3 region: CASSFFGSGQGSPLHL. The CDR3 nucleotides read TGTGCCAGCAGCTTTTTTGGGTCGGGACAGGGGTCACCCCTCCACCTT.

CDR3 sequence: CASTRQANTEAFF. CDR3 in DNA: TGTGCCAGCACAAGGCAGGCAAACACTGAAGCTTTCTTT. This chain links TRBV6-1 with TRBJ1-1, with D unclear. The CDR3 has 13 residues. Per the germline V gene, CDR1 is MNHNS and CDR2 is SASEGT. V dropped 7 bases and J dropped 2 bases, with 11 bases sitting between them.

The chain recombines TRBV25-1 with TRBJ2-5; no clear D. Germline CDR1 MGHDK, CDR2 SYGVNS. CDR3 length equals 14 residues. The V end lost 3 bases, the J end lost 1 base, and 9 bases lay between the germline ends. CDR3 in DNA: TGTGCCAGCAGTGATACAACCCGCCAAGAGACCCAGTACTTC. Translating gives CASSDTTRQETQYF.

V gene TRBV5-1 combines with J gene TRBJ2-7; D gene uncertain. The CDR3 consists of 14 residues. Trimming removed 4 bases from V and 0 bases from J, with 11 bases in between. Germline CDR1 SGHRS, CDR2 YFSETQ. CDR3 region: CASSRGGGSYEQYF. The DNA of the CDR3 is TGCGCCAGCAGCCGAGGCGGCGGCTCCTACGAGCAGTACTTC. The full variable domain, in which reference TRBV5-1 and TRBJ2-7 provide the parts outside the CDR3, is KAGVTQTPRYLIKTRGQQVTLSCSPISGHRSVSWYQQTPGQGLQFLFEYFSETQRNKGNFPGRFSGRQFSNSRSEMNVSTLELGDSALYLCASSRGGGSYEQYFGPGTRLTVT.

The CDR3 sequence is CASSPQGNEQYF. The CDR3 coding sequence is TGTGCCAGCAGCCCTCAGGGAAACGAGCAGTACTTC. The rearrangement links TRBV13 to TRBJ2-7, with a weak D call TRBD1 (5 bases). Germline-derived CDR1 and CDR2 are PRHDT and FYEKMQ (reference sequence). Between the trimmed V and J ends, which lost 5 bases and 5 bases, there was a span of 10 bases. The length of the CDR3 is 12 residues.